The 27 T cell receptor beta chains given below trace back to one sample, sequenced in a study of blood T cell repertoires in COVID-19. Profiling relied on immunoSEQ multiplex PCR, and the TCRdb table lists in-frame clones only, not all of them. The profile shows 300,000 to 400,000 clones, 90% of them singletons. The specimen sequenced was peripheral blood. Receptor source: a woman aged 25 to 45 with COVID-19, enrolled during active disease.

This clone has only one observation. The chain is built from TRBV6-6 and TRBJ1-5; no firm D call. Trimming pared 6 bases from V and 7 bases from J, leaving 16 bases between. The CDR3 is made up of 14 amino acids. Germline CDR1 is MNHNY and CDR2 is SVGAGI (reference sequence). The CDR3 DNA reads as TGTGCCAGCAGAAATATGGATGGCGGGCAGCCCCAGCATTTT. This sequence encodes CASRNMDGGQPQHF.

This chain uses TRBV25-1 with TRBJ1-2; the match to TRBD1 covers 7 bases. Germline V lookup: CDR1 MGHDK, CDR2 SYGVNS. V lost 6 bases and J lost 7; bases outside the gene matches: 11. This CDR3 has 14 amino acids. The CDR3 reads CASRETGTAFGYTF. The CDR3 DNA is TGTGCCAGCAGGGAAACCGGGACAGCGTTTGGCTACACCTTC.

This clone was seen a single time. This chain links TRBV29-1 with TRBJ2-2, with D unresolved. Germline lookup yields CDR1 SQVTM and CDR2 ANQGSEA. The CDR3 is 14 amino acids. Trimming pared 5 bases from V and 1 base from J, leaving 11 bases between. The CDR3 loop is CSVRGPENTGELFF. In DNA, the CDR3 is TGCAGCGTTCGTGGGCCCGAGAACACCGGGGAGCTGTTTTTT.

The chain has TRBV7-9 and TRBJ1-5; D unclear. Germline assignment: CDR1 SEHNR and CDR2 FQNEAQ (reference sequence). Trimming left V 1 base short and J 3 bases short, with 13 bases between. CDR3 size: 16 residues. The CDR3 spells CASSLESGRFNQPQHF. The CDR3 DNA reads TGTGCCAGCAGCTTAGAATCTGGCAGGTTCAATCAGCCCCAGCATTTT.

The chain recombines TRBV7-2 with TRBJ1-2; no firm D call. CDR1 and CDR2 from the germline V gene are SGHTA and FQGNSA. This CDR3 is 13 amino acids long. The ends were cut back, 1 base at V and 8 bases at J, with 11 bases in the middle. CDR3 amino acids: CASSLGSAEGYTF. The DNA of the CDR3 is TGTGCCAGCAGCTTAGGCTCAGCGGAGGGCTACACCTTC.

The chain carries TRBV2 and TRBJ1-2; 8 nucleotides match TRBD1. This CDR3 comprises 15 residues. Germline loops: CDR1 SNHLY, CDR2 FYNNEI. V was pared by 8 bases and J by 4 bases, with 12 bases of the junction left unmatched. CDR3 amino acids: CASYTSNRGGYGYTF. The CDR3 coding sequence is TGTGCCAGCTATACCTCAAACAGGGGGGGCTATGGCTACACCTTC.

The chain links TRBV5-1 to TRBJ2-5, with D tentatively TRBD1 (6 bases). Germline-derived CDR1 and CDR2 are SGHRS and YFSETQ. CDR3 size: 14 residues. V dropped 2 bases and J dropped 2 bases, with 10 bases sitting between them. Written as DNA, the CDR3 is TGCGCCAGCAGCTTCACAGGGTCTCAAGAGACCCAGTACTTC. This encodes CASSFTGSQETQYF.

J is TRBJ2-3 and V is TRBV11-2; 7 bases map to TRBD2. The CDR3 consists of 15 residues. Germline CDR1 reads SGHAT; CDR2 reads FQNNGV. Trimming took 5 bases from V and 2 from J; bases not matched to a gene: 7. The CDR3 loop reads CASSLTSQVTDTQYF. Written as DNA, the CDR3 is TGTGCCAGCAGCCTGACTAGCCAGGTCACAGATACGCAGTATTTT.

This chain joins TRBV29-1 and TRBJ1-3, with no clear D. CDR1 is SQVTM and CDR2 is ANQGSEA in the germline V gene. Trimming shortened V by 1 base and J by 8 bases, and 9 bases separated the two germline ends. The CDR3 sequence is 12 residues long. The CDR3 nucleotides are TGCAGCGTTGAAGGCAGGAGGGACACCATATATTTT. This gives the protein CSVEGRRDTIYF.

This clone has more than one count but fewer than ten. The chain links TRBV30 to TRBJ1-1; 10 bases are a match to TRBD1. The germline gives CDR1 GTSNPN, CDR2 SVGIG (reference sequence). V lost 2 bases to trimming and J lost 6 bases; unmatched junction nucleotides: 9. The CDR3 loop spans 15 amino acids. CDR3 bases: TGTGCCTGGAGTCTTCGGACAGGGGGAAGCGCTGAAGCTTTCTTT. Amino acids: CAWSLRTGGSAEAFF.

With respect to this clone: This sample also contains other DNA sequences that code for the same CDR3. The rearrangement uses TRBV9 and TRBJ1-2; 8 bases are a match to TRBD1. Trimming cost V 0 bases and J 5 bases; bases outside gene matches: 0. Germline CDR1 SGDLS, CDR2 YYNGEE. The CDR3 sequence is 13 residues long. The CDR3 reads CASSVGTGYGYTF. The DNA of the CDR3 is TGTGCCAGCAGCGTAGGGACAGGGTATGGCTACACCTTC.

The chain couples TRBV23-1 to TRBJ1-2; TRBD1 is a possible D gene (6 bases). TRBV23-1 is sorted into the ORF group, with uncertain function. The CDR3 is 16 residues long. Trimming removed 1 base at V and 2 bases at J, with 14 bases between. The DNA for the CDR3 is TGCGCCAGCAGTCAATGGGGGCAGGAAGAAAACTATGGCTACACCTTC. It is translated as CASSQWGQEENYGYTF.

The chain carries TRBV7-2 and TRBJ1-2; 7 nucleotides agree with TRBD1. The V and J ends lost 6 bases and 3 bases, in that order; junction bases with no gene match: 7. CDR1 is SGHTA and CDR2 is FQGNSA in the germline V gene. This CDR3 is built from 14 residues. CDR3 nucleotide sequence: TGTGCCAGCAGTCCAGGGGGAATGGACTATGGCTACACCTTC. Protein: CASSPGGMDYGYTF.

The CDR3 loop is CASSPTGTENNEQFF. In DNA form, the CDR3 reads TGTGCCAGCAGTCCCACCGGGACAGAGAACAATGAGCAGTTCTTC. J is TRBJ2-1 and V is TRBV11-2, with 7 bases identical to TRBD1. The V and J ends lost 6 bases and 5 bases, in that order; junction bases with no gene match: 10. Germline lookup yields CDR1 SGHAT and CDR2 FQNNGV. CDR3 length: 15 amino acids.

This clone has a handful of counts. DNA for the CDR3: TGTGCCAGCAGCTTAGTAGCACGCTCTGAAGCTTTCTTT. It encodes CASSLVARSEAFF. The rearrangement joins TRBV11-2 to TRBJ1-1, with no clear D. The V end was cut by 1 base, the J end by 6 bases, with 9 bases between. This CDR3 is 13 amino acids long. The germline V gene encodes CDR1 SGHAT and CDR2 FQNNGV.

The chain employs TRBV19 and TRBJ2-2, with TRBD2 as a possible D gene (6 bases). The germline V gene encodes CDR1 LNHDA and CDR2 SQIVND (reference sequence). Deletions cut 1 base from V and 6 bases from J, with 9 bases between. The CDR3 contains 14 residues. CDR3: CASSIGWRAGELFF. The CDR3 nucleotides read TGTGCCAGTAGTATAGGGTGGAGGGCCGGGGAGCTGTTTTTT.

The chain carries TRBV21-1 and TRBJ1-2; no check of the table's D call, TRBD1, against the DNA was made. TRBV21-1 is reported as a pseudogene. This CDR3 region has 17 residues. The CDR3, as DNA: TGTGCCAGCAGCAAAGCCTATGACAGAGAAGGCAACTATGGCTACACCTTC. Protein product: CASSKAYDREGNYGYTF.

The gene calls are TRBV5-1 and TRBJ2-2; 8 bases are shared with TRBD1. J was trimmed by 1 base and V by 4 bases; bases with no gene match: 9. The V gene's germline CDR1 is SGHRS and CDR2 YFSETQ. CDR3 size: 17 residues. The CDR3 nucleotides read TGCGCCAGCAGCCCATCAGTGACAGGGGTGAACACCGGGGAGCTGTTTTTT. Amino acids: CASSPSVTGVNTGELFF.

V gene TRBV27 combines with J gene TRBJ1-2; the match to TRBD1 covers 8 bases. With 2 bases clipped from V and 4 bases from J, the junction kept 0 bases outside the gene matches. The CDR3 has 13 amino acids. Germline V lookup: CDR1 MNHEY, CDR2 SMNVEV (reference sequence). The CDR3 loop is CASSLGTGYGYTF. The DNA for the CDR3 is TGTGCCAGCAGTTTAGGGACAGGCTATGGCTACACCTTC.

The V call is TRBV12-3 or TRBV12-4, the J call TRBJ1-3; D gene uncertain. The CDR3 runs to 13 residues. V was pared by 6 bases and J by 0 bases, with 6 bases between. CDR3 amino acids: CASRQLSGNTIYF. CDR3 nucleotide sequence: TGTGCCAGCAGACAGCTCTCTGGAAACACCATATATTTT.

The chain carries TRBV5-1 and TRBJ2-5; possible D gene TRBD1, 6 bases. Trimming shortened V by 6 bases and J by 0 bases, and 18 bases separated the two germline ends. Germline V gene lookup returns CDR1 SGHRS and CDR2 YFSETQ. The CDR3 extends over 16 amino acids. CDR3 coding DNA: TGCGCCAGCACGATGGTCTCAGGACAGAACCAAGAGACCCAGTACTTC. It specifies CASTMVSGQNQETQYF.

V usage is TRBV20-1 and J usage is TRBJ2-1, with 12 bases matching TRBD2. The CDR3 covers 16 residues. Trimming cost V 3 bases and J 12 bases; bases outside gene matches: 15. Germline-derived CDR1 and CDR2 are DFQATT and SNEGSKA (reference sequence). The CDR3 nucleotides are TGCAGTGCTAGTCGCCCGATGACTAGCGGGAGTGATCGGCAGTTCTTC. Encoded protein: CSASRPMTSGSDRQFF.

The chain has TRBV24-1 and TRBJ2-5, with 8 bases identical to TRBD2. The junction had 10 bases not matched to a gene; V was cut back by 10 bases and J by 1 base. The CDR3 totals 15 residues. Germline V gene lookup returns CDR1 KGHDR and CDR2 SFDVKD. CDR3: CATATSGGPQETQYF. The CDR3 DNA reads TGTGCCACGGCAACTAGCGGAGGCCCCCAAGAGACCCAGTACTTC.

This clone appeared a few times. Other DNA sequences in this sample translate to the same CDR3. This chain's CDR3 is CASSLDRDTEAFF. The CDR3 bases are TGTGCCAGCAGCTTAGACAGGGACACTGAAGCTTTCTTT. V gene TRBV11-2 combines with J gene TRBJ1-1; D possibly corresponds to TRBD1 (5 bases). The CDR3 has 13 amino acids. Germline V gene lookup returns CDR1 SGHAT and CDR2 FQNNGV. The V end was cut by 0 bases, the J end by 3 bases, with 5 bases between.

The rearrangement joins TRBV27 to TRBJ2-2; 12 nucleotides line up with TRBD1. CDR1 is MNHEY and CDR2 is SMNVEV in the germline V gene (reference sequence). The CDR3 consists of 16 residues. Trimming took 1 base from V and 7 from J; bases not matched to a gene: 4. CDR3 sequence: CASSLWGTGGSGELFF. The CDR3 DNA is TGTGCCAGCAGTTTATGGGGGACAGGGGGCAGCGGGGAGCTGTTTTTT.

The chain has TRBV7-3 and TRBJ1-2, with D maybe TRBD1 (6 bases). Deletions cut 2 bases from V and 2 bases from J, with 15 bases between. The CDR3 extends over 16 amino acids. Germline V CDR1 and CDR2: SGHTA, FQGTGA. The CDR3 here is CASSLVGGQSNYGYTF. In DNA, the CDR3 is TGTGCCAGCAGCTTAGTAGGCGGACAGAGCAACTATGGCTACACCTTC. The variable domain in full, with the rest retrieved from reference TRBV7-3 and TRBJ1-2, is GAGVSQTPSNKVTEKGKYVELRCDPISGHTALYWYRQSLGQGPEFLIYFQGTGAADDSGLPNDRFFAVRPEGSVSTLKIQRTERGDSAVYLCASSLVGGQSNYGYTFGSGTRLTVV.

The chain uses TRBV5-4 and TRBJ1-2; 7 nucleotides agree with TRBD1. The V and J ends lost 4 bases and 4 bases, in that order; junction bases with no gene match: 4. Germline V lookup: CDR1 SGHNT, CDR2 YYREEE (reference sequence). The CDR3 has 13 amino acids. CDR3 sequence reads: CASSEGQLYGYTF. In DNA, the CDR3 is TGTGCCAGCAGCGAGGGACAGCTCTATGGCTACACCTTC.